The entry that follows covers one T cell receptor beta chain sequence. Its antigen is still unknown. Germline V gives CDR1 LGHNA, CDR2 YSLEER. The junction had 10 bases not matched to a gene; V was cut back by 0 bases and J by 5 bases. The CDR3 contains 17 residues. These data come from a study of Graves' ophthalmopathy and Graves' hyperthyroidism. Study results and caveats: Sensitivity of 85% to 90% and specificity of about 84% were achieved when a 13-signature model separated ophthalmopathy from stable hyperthyroidism. Among thyroid clonotypes expanded above 0.001 frequency, most also appeared in blood.

A duration under 3 months, NOSPECS ≥4, CAS ≥3 and moderate-to-severe activity characterized the donors with ophthalmopathy. As diagnostic evidence, clinical symptoms, serum thyroxine, TRAb, thyroid ultrasound and orbital computed tomography were relied upon. Using RNA transcripts, the TCR beta CDR3 regions were amplified. Following a first-round RT-PCR that used HTBI primers, a second-round multiplex PCR was carried out. TCRdb fed the multiplex PCR reads into MiXCR, producing one record per CDR3 protein. Among 350,000 to 400,000 distinct CDR3 sequences, 18% were seen once, and the ten largest hold roughly 1.4%.

The specimen sequenced was peripheral blood. The receptor was derived from a woman aged 18-29 years with Graves' ophthalmopathy. The chain recombines TRBV4-3 with TRBJ2-5, with 9 nucleotides matching TRBD2. The CDR3 region is CASSQDLGGGAGETQYF. Here the CDR3 DNA reads TGCGCCAGCAGCCAAGATTTAGGCGGGGGGGCCGGGGAGACCCAGTACTTC.